This TCR beta chain was profiled in a study of T cell responses to AZD1222 COVID-19 vaccine. Points from the study as a whole: Baseline testing showed seropositivity in only six AZD1222 recipients. Sampling that yielded the repertoires occurred only after the peak T cell response.

To note about this clone: Its antigen is currently unknown.

Profiling relied on immunoSEQ multiplex PCR, and the TCRdb table lists in-frame clones only, not all of them. The table has 120,000 or so clones, 80% to 90% seen once; the top ten hold 5% to 6%. The trim removed 5 bases at V and 9 bases at J, leaving 12 bases unmatched. The CDR3 runs to 14 residues. Germline values: CDR1 SEHNR, CDR2 FQNEAQ (reference sequence). The source of this sequence is an adult in good health. The chain couples TRBV7-9 to TRBJ2-7; 8 positions match TRBD2. This specimen was peripheral blood, taken on day 0 of AZD1222 vaccination. DNA of the CDR3: TGTGCCAGCAGCCCCCGGGACATCGGGGGGGGGCAGTACTTC. This codes for CASSPRDIGGGQYF.